This T cell receptor (beta chain) emerged from a study of regulatory T cells in long-lasting Graves disease (dated by TCRdb to about 2021). For the study in its entirety: Antithyroid drugs had been taken for less than 3 months by newly diagnosed Graves' disease patients. This study used TCR sequencing and RNA sequencing of peripheral blood to compare persistent Graves' disease patients against newly diagnosed Graves' disease patients. The study was registered as a clinical trial and conducted in China. A total of roughly 35 samples were covered by TCR sequencing, comprising some 13 persistent and 20 newly diagnosed Graves' disease patients. General conclusions and limits of the study: Only peripheral blood was studied, because thyroid tissue, the primary lesion, was inaccessible. Persistent disease showed preferential use of TRBV28, TRBJ1-2 and TRBJ2-5, whereas newly diagnosed disease favored TRBV20-1 and TRBJ2-1. Lower TCR Shannon entropy and fewer highly expanded clones were observed in persistent Graves' disease patients than in newly diagnosed patients, which suggested clonal expansion. Only the TCR beta chain was sequenced and analyzed. Persistent patients shared more public clonotypes among themselves (around 2,500) than newly diagnosed patients did (about 1,000). The small sample size was acknowledged by the authors as a limitation that may reduce accuracy.

CDR1 and CDR2 (SGHRS, YFSETQ) derive from the germline V gene. Relative to germline, V is missing 6 bases and J is missing 1 base, with 13 bases of the junction outside any gene match. Including the terminal cysteine and phenylalanine, the CDR3 comprises 16 residues. The read is trimmed to its CDR3 DNA, 48 bases read in frame from base 1. This clonotype was observed at least ten times. The clone's antigen remains unknown. No much larger clone is present one base from it, and per-base qualities are unavailable. Library method: multiplex PCR. Sequencing took place on an Illumina HiSeq 4000. TCR beta libraries were built with iRepertoire HTBI primers and Arm-PCR amplification of CDR3 regions. Gel purification was performed on PCR products prior to sequencing. As for the authors' bioinformatics: Gene usage analysis of CDR3 amino acid clonotypes relied on the 60 or so TRBV and 14 TRBJ segments identified across samples. COPE and FqMerger were used to merge filtered high-quality paired reads into contigs. BLAST was used to align contigs to IMGT TRBV, TRBD and TRBJ reference genes, and CDR3 was defined according to IMGT. Clonotypes above 0.1% frequency were classified as highly expanded clones. Shannon entropy served as the measure of repertoire diversity, while the Gini coefficient captured V-J evenness. Clonotypes shared by more than one individual were considered public. TCRdb took the public reads, trimmed them with fastp at Q25, ran MiXCR for clone calling and kept in-frame beta chains. Each entry merges the rows of one CDR3 protein and shows their most common DNA and genes. TCRdb's processing, not the authors', yielded these V and J calls. Counted in this sample were 320,000 or so distinct CDR3 sequences; about 18% of them appeared once. Roughly 40% of the sample is in the top ten clones.

In light of the paper, this sample's time point label describes: newly diagnosed GD, antithyroid drugs for less than 3 months. For both TCR sequencing and RNA sequencing, RNA was extracted from PBMCs using TRIzol. The diagnosis of Graves' disease followed American Thyroid Association guidelines. Patients for the study were recruited at an endocrinology department in Xi'an, China. Each patient gave roughly 8.4 milliliters of peripheral blood, collected in an EDTA anticoagulant tube. PBMCs were isolated by Ficoll Paque Plus density gradient separation without further T cell sorting. An Agilent 2100 Bioanalyzer and agarose gel were used to assess RNA quality, and a NanoDrop 2000 was used to measure RNA concentration.

The TCR was taken from a female donor with Graves disease. This sequence uses TRBV5-1 and TRBJ2-7, with 7 central nucleotides matching TRBD1. The sequencing used peripheral blood mononuclear cells (PBMCs), collected at new diagnosis, from a patient treated with antithyroid drugs. The CDR3 amino acid sequence is: CASNHFPGQTSYEQYF. The bases are TGCGCCAGCAACCACTTTCCGGGACAGACTTCCTACGAGCAGTACTTC.